The clone carrying this T cell receptor (beta chain) has a count of ten or more. This entry comes from a study of spatial heterogeneity in lung cancer. Study-level background: Averaged across combinations, each unique TCR and UMI pairing appeared more than ten times in raw reads, which were uncorrected.

Single TCR cDNA molecules each had their own unique molecular identifier. TCRdb re-analysed the 5' RACE reads in MiXCR, keeping a single row per CDR3 protein. The repertoire includes tens of thousands of distinct CDR3 sequences, about 7.2% of them detected once, and about 30% sits in the top ten. Noted time point: sample taken at primary tumor resection. Untreated early-stage non-small cell lung cancer patients, some 70 in total, were the donors. The study sequenced unsorted whole RNA from tumor, nontumor lung or frozen PBMC. The source material was PBMCs, sampled at surgery. The receptor was isolated from a female donor with early-stage non-small cell lung cancer.

CDR3: CASSWGRNEKLFF. The CDR3 DNA follows: TGTGCCAGCAGCTGGGGCAGGAATGAAAAACTGTTTTTT. The chain recombines TRBV12-3 or TRBV12-4 with TRBJ1-4; possible D gene TRBD1, 5 bases. V lost 6 bases and J lost 5, with 10 bases in between. The CDR3 spans 13 residues.